The 17 T cell receptor beta chains in this list originate from one sample, sequenced in a study of cytomegalovirus exposure and HLA in healthy donors. Vbeta (60) and Jbeta (13) primers were used in the PCR. This table comes from immunoSEQ multiplex PCR, and its TCRdb copy is limited to in-frame clones, with some not included. Here the sample spans some 190,000 clones, 82% being singletons. Sample: PBMCs. The receptor source for this set is a man aged 35-49 years in good health and CMV-seronegative.

V usage is TRBV5-5 and J usage is TRBJ2-5, with D tentatively TRBD2 (7 bases). Germline V gene sequence: CDR1 SGHKS, CDR2 YYEKEE (reference sequence). The CDR3 runs to 16 residues. Between the trimmed V and J ends, which lost 4 bases and 4 bases, there was a span of 20 bases. CDR3 sequence reads: CASSPGEGVSGETQYF. DNA for the CDR3: TGTGCCAGCAGCCCCGGGGAGGGGGTGAGTGGAGAGACCCAGTACTTC.

This clone appeared a few times. This chain connects TRBV12-5 to TRBJ2-3; TRBD2 matches at 9 bases. CDR1 is LGHNT, CDR2 FRNRAP, per germline. The ends lost 5 bases at V and 9 bases at J; junction bases unmatched: 15. The CDR3 has 16 amino acids. Here the CDR3 DNA reads TGTGCTAGTGGTCCCGGGGTAGCGGGGGCCCAAATAACGCAGTATTTT. The encoded protein is CASGPGVAGAQITQYF.

The gene calls are TRBV21-1 and TRBJ2-1; the table's D call TRBD2 went unverified against the DNA. TRBV21-1 is assigned pseudogene status. The CDR3 loop spans 17 amino acids. CDR3 loop: CASSKALGLAGANEQFF. Here the CDR3 DNA reads TGTGCCAGCAGCAAAGCGCTTGGGCTAGCGGGAGCCAATGAGCAGTTCTTC.

The rearrangement uses TRBV28 and TRBJ1-1; TRBD1 might be the D (5 bases). The germline CDR1 and CDR2 sequences are MDHEN and SYDVKM. The V and J ends lost 3 bases and 1 base respectively, with 12 bases between them. The CDR3 length is 15 residues. CDR3 sequence reads: CASSLLTEWNTEAFF. The DNA of the CDR3 is TGTGCCAGCAGTTTGTTGACAGAATGGAACACTGAAGCTTTCTTT. Supplemented by reference TRBV28 and TRBJ1-1, the full variable domain reads DVKVTQSSRYLVKRTGEKVFLECVQDMDHENMFWYRQDPGLGLRLIYFSYDVKMKEKGDIPEGYSVSREKKERFSLILESASTNQTSMYLCASSLLTEWNTEAFFGQGTRLTVV.

The chain is built from TRBV19 and TRBJ1-2; D may be TRBD1 (6 bases). V was clipped by 7 bases and J by 4 bases, with 13 bases between them. CDR1 LNHDA and CDR2 SQIVND come from the germline V gene (reference sequence). The CDR3 spans 13 residues. CDR3 nucleotide sequence: TGTGCCAGTACCACCTCCAGGGGCTATGGCTACACCTTC. This codes for CASTTSRGYGYTF.

The J gene is TRBJ2-1, the V gene TRBV5-8; the D gene is possibly TRBD2 (6 bases). The germline gives CDR1 SGHTS, CDR2 YDEGEE. Trimming left V 1 base short and J 7 bases short, with 15 bases between. The CDR3 is 15 amino acids. DNA of the CDR3: TGTGCCAGCAGCTTGCGTGCGGGATCACTGAATGAGCAGTTCTTC. It specifies CASSLRAGSLNEQFF. Together with reference TRBV5-8 and TRBJ2-1, the CDR3 gives the full variable domain: EAGVTQSPTHLIKTRGQQATLRCSPISGHTSVYWYQQALGLGLQFLLWYDEGEERNRGNFPPRFSGRQFPNYSSELNVNALELEDSALYLCASSLRAGSLNEQFFGPGTRLTVL.

The V call is TRBV5-6, the J call TRBJ2-1; D gene uncertain. CDR3 length: 15 residues. V was clipped by 0 bases and J by 2 bases, with 9 bases between them. In germline, CDR1 is SGHDT, CDR2 YYEEEE. CDR3 sequence reads: CASSLGWAPYNEQFF. The CDR3 DNA reads as TGTGCCAGCAGCTTGGGGTGGGCCCCCTACAATGAGCAGTTCTTC.

The V call is TRBV7-3, the J call TRBJ1-1; 8 bases agree with TRBD1. This CDR3 is built from 15 residues. V was pared by 3 bases and J by 3 bases, with 6 bases of the junction left unmatched. The germline V gene has CDR1 SGHTA and CDR2 FQGTGA. CDR3 nucleotide sequence: TGTGCCAGCAGCTTTGGACAGGGAGGGGACACTGAAGCTTTCTTT. Its protein product is CASSFGQGGDTEAFF.

The chain combines TRBV9 with TRBJ1-1, with D perhaps TRBD1 (6 bases). Trimming stripped 4 bases from V and 4 bases from J, with 17 bases between. In germline, CDR1 is SGDLS, CDR2 YYNGEE. The CDR3 length is 15 residues. CDR3 region: CASSPFEGGATEAFF. CDR3 coding DNA: TGTGCCAGCAGCCCCTTTGAAGGGGGGGCCACTGAAGCTTTCTTT. Together with reference TRBV9 and TRBJ1-1, the CDR3 gives the full variable domain: DSGVTQTPKHLITATGQRVTLRCSPRSGDLSVYWYQQSLDQGLQFLIQYYNGEERAKGNILERFSAQQFPDLHSELNLSSLELGDSALYFCASSPFEGGATEAFFGQGTRLTVV.

This clone appeared a few times. This chain connects TRBV18 to TRBJ1-3; TRBD1 aligns across 8 bases. The CDR3 is made up of 16 amino acids. CDR1 KGHSH and CDR2 LQKENI come from the germline V gene. The junction had 5 bases not matched to a gene; V was cut back by 2 bases and J by 2 bases. The CDR3 region is CASSPTQGAAGNTIYF. The CDR3 DNA is TGTGCCAGCTCACCAACCCAGGGGGCGGCTGGAAACACCATATATTTT.

V and J are TRBV5-1 and TRBJ2-1; 7 bases fit TRBD1. V lost 4 bases and J lost 8; bases outside the gene matches: 3. Germline V gives CDR1 SGHRS, CDR2 YFSETQ. The CDR3 is made up of 12 amino acids. The CDR3 protein is CASSLQGYEQFF. Here the CDR3 DNA reads TGCGCCAGCAGCCTACAGGGGTATGAGCAGTTCTTC.

The chain employs TRBV30 and TRBJ2-2, with 11 bases identical to TRBD2. Germline CDR1 reads GTSNPN; CDR2 reads SVGIG (reference sequence). The CDR3 has 14 amino acids. V shed 6 bases and J 3 bases; nucleotides not matched to a gene: 3. The CDR3 reads CACPGLADTGELFF. The CDR3 DNA reads as TGTGCCTGCCCGGGACTAGCGGACACCGGGGAGCTGTTTTTT.

The V gene is TRBV4-1, the J gene TRBJ2-7, with D maybe TRBD2 (6 bases). Germline V gives CDR1 MGHRA, CDR2 YSYEKL. This CDR3 is built from 15 residues. Trimming removed 1 base at V and 2 bases at J, with 12 bases between. The CDR3 sequence: CASSQGSGAAYEQYF. CDR3 bases: TGCGCCAGCAGCCAAGGTAGCGGCGCCGCCTACGAGCAGTACTTC.

The CDR3 protein is CASSGGIAEAYEQYF. CDR3 DNA: TGTGCCAGCAGTGGAGGAATCGCAGAAGCCTACGAGCAGTACTTC. This chain links TRBV6-1 with TRBJ2-7; no reliable D call. The germline V and J ends were trimmed by 4 bases and 2 bases, with 15 bases remaining between them. The length of the CDR3 is 15 residues. The germline CDR1 and CDR2 sequences are MNHNS and SASEGT.

CDR3 protein: CASCRWGLDPEEQFF. The CDR3 DNA reads TGTGCCAGCTGTCGGTGGGGGCTGGATCCTGAGGAGCAGTTCTTC. The V gene is TRBV14, the J gene TRBJ2-1; TRBD1 is a possible D gene (6 bases). The CDR3 has 15 amino acids. From germline, CDR1 is SGHDN and CDR2 FVKESK. V lost 8 bases and J 10 bases, leaving 24 bases between the germline ends.

This clone has a single count. This rearrangement joins TRBV7-2 to TRBJ2-3, with a weak D call TRBD2 (5 bases). Germline V gene lookup returns CDR1 SGHTA and CDR2 FQGNSA. V lost 7 bases to trimming and J lost 6 bases, with 17 bases between them. The CDR3 is 14 residues long. The CDR3 spells CASTPTRTGDTQYF. CDR3 nucleotides: TGTGCCAGCACCCCTACCAGGACGGGGGATACGCAGTATTTT.

The chain links TRBV29-1 to TRBJ1-2, with D perhaps matching TRBD1 (6 bases). The V end lost 6 bases, the J end lost 2 bases, and 19 bases lay between the germline ends. Germline V lookup: CDR1 SQVTM, CDR2 ANQGSEA. The CDR3 extends over 15 amino acids. The CDR3 coding sequence is TGCAGCGTCGTAAATTACAGGGAAGCGAACTATGGCTACACCTTC. Residues: CSVVNYREANYGYTF.